This T cell receptor (beta chain) was identified in a study of beta chain features in type 1 diabetes. As for the study in general: Investigators examined 107,917,701 sorted cells across all samples. Points from the study as a whole: Comparison showed that naive, central memory and Treg TCRB repertoires appeared more similar among patients than among healthy donors. Unsettled here was the matter of whether HLA type influences TCRB rearrangement. Shorter TCRB CDR3s, moderately but significantly so, were found in Type 1 diabetes patients in all four CD4+ subsets.

A note on this clone: Its antigen is unidentified.

Germline CDR1 reads SEHNR; CDR2 reads FQNEAQ (reference sequence). V was pared by 4 bases and J by 2 bases, with 11 bases between. The CDR3 sequence is 14 residues long. TCRB transcripts that were expressed got sequenced, as all of the isolated RNA had been reverse transcribed. Produced via immunoSEQ multiplex PCR; TCRdb's table is partial and in-frame only. The table includes about 900,000 clones, roughly 17% detected once. The chain employs TRBV7-9 and TRBJ1-1; D might be TRBD1 (6 bases). The sequencing sample was made of naive CD4+ T cells from blood. The origin of this receptor is a woman in her late teens or twenties in good health. CDR3 sequence reads: CASSSGTSNTEAFF. The DNA for the CDR3 is TGTGCCAGCAGCTCCGGGACAAGTAACACTGAAGCTTTCTTT. Looking up the rest from reference TRBV7-9 and TRBJ1-1 gives the full variable domain: DTGVSQNPRHKITKRGQNVTFRCDPISEHNRLYWYRQTLGQGPEFLTYFQNEAQLEKSRLLSDRFSAERPKGSFSTLEIQRTEQGDSAMYLCASSSGTSNTEAFFGQGTRLTVV.